A single sample gave rise to the 32 T cell receptor beta chains below, sequenced in a study of blood T cell repertoires in COVID-19 (TCRdb year 2020). Preparation of the library involved the immunoSEQ multiplex PCR assay. TCRdb holds this immuneACCESS table with in-frame rearrangements only. Some clones are missing; in checked studies, unresolved V genes explain under half, and the rest has no known cause. The sample contains 150,000 to 160,000 clones, about 85% of them found a single time. The biggest ten clones account for roughly 0.62% of the sample. The sample comprised peripheral blood. The source is a man aged 60-69 years with COVID-19, enrolled during active disease.

The rearrangement uses TRBV18 and TRBJ2-2, with TRBD2 as a possible D gene (6 bases). CDR1 KGHSH and CDR2 LQKENI come from the germline V gene. V was cut by 2 bases and J by 2 bases, with 12 bases left in between. This CDR3 comprises 16 residues. The DNA of the CDR3 is TGTGCCAGCTCACCAACAACTAGCCCCAACACCGGGGAGCTGTTTTTT. This gives the protein CASSPTTSPNTGELFF.

The chain is built from TRBV5-6 and TRBJ1-1; perhaps TRBD1 as D (5 bases). The CDR3 is made up of 16 amino acids. The germline V gene has CDR1 SGHDT and CDR2 YYEEEE. The V and J ends lost 2 bases and 5 bases respectively, with 19 bases between them. CDR3 in DNA: TGTGCCAGCAGCTTTTGGACCCTTACCGGGGGAACTGAAGCTTTCTTT. This gives the protein CASSFWTLTGGTEAFF.

CDR3 bases: TGTGCCTCGTACACGGGGGTGGAAAAACTGTTTTTT. As protein: CASYTGVEKLFF. J is TRBJ1-4 and V is TRBV28; perhaps TRBD1 as D (5 bases). V shed 11 bases and J shed 8 bases, with 15 bases lying between them. Germline V lookup: CDR1 MDHEN, CDR2 SYDVKM. The CDR3 runs 12 residues.

The rearrangement uses TRBV28 and TRBJ2-5; 12 bases agree with TRBD2. Germline V CDR1 and CDR2: MDHEN, SYDVKM. V lost 4 bases to trimming and J lost 5 bases; unmatched junction nucleotides: 8. The CDR3 length is 16 residues. As DNA, the CDR3 is TGTGCCAGCAGTTCCCAACTAGCGGGGGGTTTGGAGACCCAGTACTTC. Residues: CASSSQLAGGLETQYF. The full variable domain, rest sourced from reference TRBV28 and TRBJ2-5, is DVKVTQSSRYLVKRTGEKVFLECVQDMDHENMFWYRQDPGLGLRLIYFSYDVKMKEKGDIPEGYSVSREKKERFSLILESASTNQTSMYLCASSSQLAGGLETQYFGPGTRLLVL.

This chain connects TRBV28 to TRBJ1-2; 7 nucleotides line up with TRBD1. Losses at the gene ends were 4 bases for V and 8 bases for J; bases not matched to a gene: 4. Germline values: CDR1 MDHEN, CDR2 SYDVKM. This CDR3 is 12 amino acids long. CDR3 DNA sequence: TGTGCCAGCAGTTCCTCGACAGGGGGCTACACCTTC. Protein: CASSSSTGGYTF.

This clone was counted a few times. V gene TRBV30 combines with J gene TRBJ2-7; TRBD1 matches at 11 bases. The germline V gene has CDR1 GTSNPN and CDR2 SVGIG (reference sequence). The CDR3 runs to 13 residues. The V segment lost 1 base and the J segment 7 bases; nucleotides outside the gene matches: 3. CDR3 region: CAWSDGTGGEQYF. The CDR3 DNA follows: TGTGCCTGGAGTGACGGGACAGGGGGGGAGCAGTACTTC.

The rearrangement uses TRBV10-2 and TRBJ2-1, with D perhaps TRBD2 (6 bases). V was cut by 6 bases and J by 5 bases, with 20 bases left in between. CDR1 is WSHSY and CDR2 is SAAADI in the germline V gene. This CDR3 contains 16 residues. CDR3 nucleotide sequence: TGCGCCAGCAGGAAAACCGAATCCGGGGGTCACAATGAGCAGTTCTTC. Its protein product is CASRKTESGGHNEQFF.

The chain links TRBV9 to TRBJ2-1; 8 nucleotides agree with TRBD2. The CDR3 spans 14 residues. After removal of 2 bases from V and 9 bases from J, the junction contained 7 bases not matched to a gene. CDR1 and CDR2 from the germline V gene are SGDLS and YYNGEE. CDR3 DNA sequence: TGTGCCAGCAGCGTTAACGGGGGGGCTGTTGAGCAGTTCTTC. This codes for CASSVNGGAVEQFF.

Of note for this clone: The same CDR3 also results from other DNA sequences found in this sample. The J gene is TRBJ1-1, the V gene TRBV7-9, with D possibly TRBD1 on 5 matching bases. Germline-derived CDR1 and CDR2 are SEHNR and FQNEAQ (reference sequence). The CDR3 is 14 residues long. V lost 2 bases to trimming and J lost 2 bases, with 9 bases between them. CDR3 sequence reads: CASSLRTLNTEAFF. The CDR3 nucleotides read TGTGCCAGCAGCTTAAGGACACTAAACACTGAAGCTTTCTTT.

The J gene is TRBJ1-3, the V gene TRBV2; D not certain. Deletions cut 6 bases from V and 0 bases from J, with 9 bases between. Germline V gene sequence: CDR1 SNHLY, CDR2 FYNNEI. This CDR3 is 14 amino acids long. Written as DNA, the CDR3 is TGTGCCAGCAGATCCCAGGACTCTGGAAACACCATATATTTT. It is translated as CASRSQDSGNTIYF.

The chain employs TRBV7-2 and TRBJ1-2; D not certain. The CDR3 covers 11 residues. Trimming removed 4 bases at V and 8 bases at J, with 8 bases between. Germline V gene data show CDR1 as SGHTA and CDR2 as FQGNSA. This CDR3 reads CASSSLGGYTF. In DNA, the CDR3 is TGTGCCAGCAGCTCCCTCGGGGGCTACACCTTC.

This chain links TRBV11-2 with TRBJ1-6; TRBD1 is a possible D gene (5 bases). V lost 1 base and J 6 bases, leaving 13 bases between the germline ends. This CDR3 comprises 16 residues. The germline gives CDR1 SGHAT, CDR2 FQNNGV. The CDR3 sequence: CASSLGAGRSNSPLHF. CDR3 DNA sequence: TGTGCCAGCAGCTTAGGGGCGGGACGGTCTAATTCACCCCTCCACTTT. Together with reference TRBV11-2 and TRBJ1-6, the CDR3 gives the full variable domain: EAGVAQSPRYKIIEKRQSVAFWCNPISGHATLYWYQQILGQGPKLLIQFQNNGVVDDSQLPKDRFSAERLKGVDSTLKIQPAKLEDSAVYLCASSLGAGRSNSPLHFGNGTRLTVT.

This clone was observed a few times. The chain recombines TRBV28 with TRBJ1-2; 8 bases are shared with TRBD1. CDR3 length: 17 residues. CDR1 and CDR2 from the germline V gene are MDHEN and SYDVKM. With 7 bases clipped from V and 2 bases from J, the junction kept 15 bases outside the gene matches. In nucleotides, the CDR3 is TGTGCCAGCAAGGGGCGGGACAGGAGTACGAAGAACTATGGCTACACCTTC. Encoded protein: CASKGRDRSTKNYGYTF.

V and J are TRBV15 and TRBJ2-1; 7 nucleotides line up with TRBD2. This CDR3 spans 14 amino acids. The germline gives CDR1 LNHNV, CDR2 YYDKDF (reference sequence). The V gene end was trimmed by 1 base and the J gene end by 8 bases; junction bases not matched to a gene: 5. CDR3 sequence (DNA): TGTGCCACCAGCAGAGGGGAGGGCTGGGATGAGCAGTTCTTC. Its translation is CATSRGEGWDEQFF.

The V call is TRBV11-2, the J call TRBJ1-2; D may be TRBD1 (5 bases). The CDR3 extends over 15 amino acids. With 1 base removed from V and 5 bases from J, the gap between germline ends came to 14 bases. Germline V gene lookup returns CDR1 SGHAT and CDR2 FQNNGV. CDR3 sequence reads: CASSLAAQGFYGYTF. The CDR3 DNA reads TGTGCCAGCAGCTTAGCGGCCCAGGGATTTTATGGCTACACCTTC.

This rearrangement joins TRBV6-7 to TRBJ2-7, with 9 positions matching TRBD2. TRBV6-7 is recorded as an ORF, its role being uncertain. The junction had 8 bases not matched to a gene; V was cut back by 8 bases and J by 3 bases. This CDR3 spans 14 amino acids. CDR3 in amino acids: CASDRAGGLYEQYF. CDR3 coding DNA: TGTGCCAGCGATCGGGCGGGGGGGCTCTACGAGCAGTACTTC.

This clone showed up just a few times. The chain's CDR3 is CASSYSQVGSEKLFF. CDR3 DNA: TGTGCCAGCAGTTACTCACAGGTCGGGAGTGAAAAACTGTTTTTT. The chain joins TRBV6-2 or TRBV6-3 to TRBJ1-4; TRBD1 is a possible D gene (5 bases). Trimming removed 0 bases from V and 7 bases from J, with 12 bases in between. Germline V gives CDR1 MNHEY, CDR2 SVGEGT. This CDR3 has 15 amino acids.

V gene TRBV11-2 combines with J gene TRBJ1-2; 9 bases map to TRBD1. The CDR3 loop spans 15 amino acids. V lost 4 bases, J lost 4 bases, and 7 bases stayed unmatched. Germline CDR1 SGHAT, CDR2 FQNNGV. The CDR3 protein is CASSSHSQGAYGYTF. In DNA, the CDR3 is TGTGCCAGCAGCTCACACTCACAGGGGGCCTATGGCTACACCTTC.

This chain connects TRBV7-2 to TRBJ2-5, with a weak D call TRBD1 (6 bases). This CDR3 contains 14 residues. Germline-derived CDR1 and CDR2 are SGHTA and FQGNSA. The V end lost 1 base, the J end lost 5 bases, and 11 bases lay between the germline ends. CDR3 sequence: CASSLDRAAETQYF. The DNA of the CDR3 is TGTGCCAGCAGCTTAGACAGGGCCGCGGAGACCCAGTACTTC.

CDR3 loop: CASHKQGVGNTEAFF. CDR3 nucleotides: TGTGCCAGCCACAAACAGGGAGTTGGGAACACTGAAGCTTTCTTT. This chain uses TRBV18 with TRBJ1-1, with D possibly TRBD1 on 6 matching bases. Trimming cost V 8 bases and J 1 base, with 17 bases left between them. The germline CDR1 and CDR2 sequences are KGHSH and LQKENI. CDR3 length: 15 amino acids.

V usage is TRBV6-6 and J usage is TRBJ1-3, with D perhaps TRBD1 (5 bases). V was clipped by 6 bases and J by 2 bases, with 14 bases between them. The CDR3 is made up of 15 amino acids. From germline, CDR1 is MNHNY and CDR2 SVGAGI (reference sequence). The CDR3, as DNA: TGTGCCAGCAGCCTCGGGGGTTACGCTGGAAACACCATATATTTT. Its translation: CASSLGGYAGNTIYF.

The chain carries TRBV7-6 and TRBJ2-7; TRBD1 might be the D (5 bases). Germline V gene lookup returns CDR1 SGHVS and CDR2 FNYEAQ. This CDR3 is 15 amino acids long. Trimming pared 5 bases from V and 2 bases from J, leaving 16 bases between. The CDR3 nucleotides are TGTGCCAGCAGCCGTTTGGGCGACAGAGCCTACGAGCAGTACTTC. Translation gives CASSRLGDRAYEQYF.

With regard to this clone: An end of the junction does not agree with germline; a read error may underlie this. The chain has TRBV7-7 and TRBJ2-2; D ambiguous. In germline, CDR1 is SSHAT, CDR2 FNYEAQ (reference sequence). This CDR3 region has 15 residues. In nucleotides, the CDR3 is TGTGCTAGCAGCACACGACTCGGGAACACCGGGGAGCTGTTTTTT. Its translation: CASSTRLGNTGELFF.

This clone has a handful of counts. V gene TRBV2 combines with J gene TRBJ1-6; 7 positions match TRBD1. The CDR3 has 14 residues. Germline V gene lookup returns CDR1 SNHLY and CDR2 FYNNEI. V gave up 4 bases and J gave up 5 bases; unmatched junction bases: 2. CDR3 DNA: TGTGCCAGCAGTGGACAGGGTAATAATTCACCCCTCCACTTT. Its translation: CASSGQGNNSPLHF.

This clone was found a few times. This chain links TRBV4-1 with TRBJ1-2, with 7 bases that match TRBD1. Losses at the gene ends were 3 bases for V and 4 bases for J; bases not matched to a gene: 5. The CDR3 loop spans 14 amino acids. The V gene's germline CDR1 is MGHRA and CDR2 YSYEKL. CDR3 residues: CASSQARTGYGYTF. The CDR3 DNA reads as TGCGCCAGCAGCCAGGCGAGGACAGGCTATGGCTACACCTTC.

The table lists this clone with a few counts. V and J are TRBV27 and TRBJ2-7; 11 bases align to TRBD1. V lost 6 bases and J lost 7; bases outside the gene matches: 11. Germline-derived CDR1 and CDR2 are MNHEY and SMNVEV (reference sequence). The CDR3 consists of 15 residues. DNA of the CDR3: TGTGCCAGCAGGCCCGGGACAGGGGGACCCGGGGAGCAGTACTTC. It specifies CASRPGTGGPGEQYF.

The rearrangement joins TRBV5-5 to TRBJ2-3, with D unclear. The V end was cut by 0 bases, the J end by 10 bases, with 15 bases between. The CDR3 has 14 residues. Germline CDR1 reads SGHKS; CDR2 reads YYEKEE (reference sequence). The CDR3 sequence: CASSLGTPLSAQYF. The DNA for the CDR3 is TGTGCCAGCAGCTTGGGAACTCCCCTAAGCGCGCAGTATTTT.

The sample holds one count of this clone. CDR3 sequence reads: CASSIDPAGIYTF. CDR3 coding DNA: TGTGCCAGTAGTATAGATCCCGCGGGGATCTACACCTTC. The chain has TRBV19 and TRBJ1-2, with D unclear. The length of the CDR3 is 13 residues. The V gene lost 0 bases and the J gene lost 10 bases, with 12 bases spanning the gap. CDR1 and CDR2 from the germline V gene are LNHDA and SQIVND (reference sequence).

The CDR3 nucleotides are TGTGCCAGTAGTACACGGGACAGGGGATATAATTCACCCCTCCACTTT. Its translation is CASSTRDRGYNSPLHF. This sequence joins TRBV19 and TRBJ1-6; 10 bases align to TRBD1. Germline-derived CDR1 and CDR2 are LNHDA and SQIVND (reference sequence). The CDR3 totals 16 residues. Trimming at V came to 4 bases and at J to 4 bases, leaving 4 bases not matched to a gene. Full variable domain (rest looked up from reference TRBV19 and TRBJ1-6): DGGITQSPKYLFRKEGQNVTLSCEQNLNHDAMYWYRQDPGQGLRLIYYSQIVNDFQKGDIAEGYSVSREKKESFPLTVTSAQKNPTAFYLCASSTRDRGYNSPLHFGNGTRLTVT.

The V and J genes are TRBV6-2 or TRBV6-3 and TRBJ2-7; 9 bases agree with TRBD2. After removal of 2 bases from V and 2 bases from J, the junction contained 4 bases not matched to a gene. CDR1 is MNHEY, CDR2 SVGEGT, per germline. The length of the CDR3 is 15 residues. The CDR3 DNA sequence: TGTGCCAGCAGTTACGCGGGAGGGCCCACCTACGAGCAGTACTTC. Translating gives CASSYAGGPTYEQYF.

The rearrangement links TRBV9 to TRBJ2-7; possibly TRBD1 for D (5 bases). CDR1 SGDLS and CDR2 YYNGEE come from the germline V gene. Trimming shortened V by 0 bases and J by 2 bases, and 15 bases separated the two germline ends. This CDR3 has 16 amino acids. CDR3 loop: CASSVASTGPPYEQYF. In DNA, the CDR3 is TGTGCCAGCAGCGTAGCTTCAACAGGACCCCCCTACGAGCAGTACTTC.

This clone turned up a few times. J is TRBJ1-5 and V is TRBV19; D gene uncertain. The germline CDR1 and CDR2 sequences are LNHDA and SQIVND (reference sequence). The CDR3 length is 13 residues. V was shortened by 5 bases and J by 6 bases, with 11 bases between the two germline ends. CDR3 loop: CASSDTVGQPQHF. The DNA for the CDR3 is TGTGCCAGTAGTGACACAGTCGGTCAGCCCCAGCATTTT. Filled out from reference TRBV19 and TRBJ1-5, the complete variable domain reads DGGITQSPKYLFRKEGQNVTLSCEQNLNHDAMYWYRQDPGQGLRLIYYSQIVNDFQKGDIAEGYSVSREKKESFPLTVTSAQKNPTAFYLCASSDTVGQPQHFGDGTRLSIL.